This T cell receptor (beta chain) was recorded in a study of blood T cells in healthy people across ages. In the study overall: When template switching was applied, about one barcoded beta molecule was captured per two T cells.

Turning to this clonotype: Its antigen remains unidentified.

Primers used in a second PCR of roughly 6 to 11 cycles were a sample-barcoded 5' primer and a J-beta primer mix. TCRdb re-called the 5' RACE reads through MiXCR, storing one row per CDR3 protein. In the table there are about 570,000 distinct CDR3 sequences, 27% of which are singletons. Germline V lookup: CDR1 SQVTM, CDR2 ANQGSEA. The CDR3 length is 13 residues. With 8 bases clipped from V and 5 bases from J, the junction kept 6 bases outside the gene matches. Findings of the study overall: Unsorted PBMCs ruled out conclusive naive versus antigen-experienced comparison. It was found that TCR beta diversity correlated strongly with the percentage of naive T cells.

V usage is TRBV29-1 and J usage is TRBJ2-1, with 10 bases that match TRBD1. The clonotype comes from a woman in her sixties or seventies in good health. Sequencing used blood. The CDR3 nucleotides read TGCAGCCACGCGGGACAGGGGAACAATGAGCAGTTCTTC. Translated: CSHAGQGNNEQFF.